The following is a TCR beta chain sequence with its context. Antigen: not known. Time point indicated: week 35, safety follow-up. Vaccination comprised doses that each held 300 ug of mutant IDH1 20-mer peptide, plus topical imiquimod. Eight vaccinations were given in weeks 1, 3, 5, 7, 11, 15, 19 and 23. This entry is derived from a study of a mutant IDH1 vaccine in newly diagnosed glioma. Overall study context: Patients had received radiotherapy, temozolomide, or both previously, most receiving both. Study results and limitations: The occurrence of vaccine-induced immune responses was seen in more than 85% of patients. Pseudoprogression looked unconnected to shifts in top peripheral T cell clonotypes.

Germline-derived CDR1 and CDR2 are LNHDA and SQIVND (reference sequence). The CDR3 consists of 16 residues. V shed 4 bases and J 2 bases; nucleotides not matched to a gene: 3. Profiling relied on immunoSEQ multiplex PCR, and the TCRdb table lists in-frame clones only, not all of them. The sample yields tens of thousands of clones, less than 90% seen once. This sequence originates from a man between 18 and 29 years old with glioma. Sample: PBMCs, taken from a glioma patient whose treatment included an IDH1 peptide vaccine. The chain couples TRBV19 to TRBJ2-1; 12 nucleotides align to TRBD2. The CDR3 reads CASSTRTSGAYNEQFF. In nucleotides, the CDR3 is TGTGCCAGTAGTACCAGGACTAGCGGGGCCTACAATGAGCAGTTCTTC. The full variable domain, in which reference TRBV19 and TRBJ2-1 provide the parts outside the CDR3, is DGGITQSPKYLFRKEGQNVTLSCEQNLNHDAMYWYRQDPGQGLRLIYYSQIVNDFQKGDIAEGYSVSREKKESFPLTVTSAQKNPTAFYLCASSTRTSGAYNEQFFGPGTRLTVL.